Below, 28 T cell receptor beta chains from the same sample are listed, as sequenced in a study of blood T cell repertoires in COVID-19. TCRdb's table, derived via immunoSEQ multiplex PCR, lists solely in-frame clones and lacks some. The top ten hold approximately 10% of the sample, which has approximately 150,000 clones, approximately 75% seen once. The sample taken for sequencing was peripheral blood. The source is a human donor in a cohort sampled during active COVID-19.

The chain combines TRBV2 with TRBJ1-3; TRBD1 agrees at 7 bases. This CDR3 contains 14 residues. CDR1 and CDR2 from the germline V gene are SNHLY and FYNNEI. J lost 0 bases, V lost 6 bases, and 2 bases had no gene match. CDR3 region: CASRGQLSGNTIYF. The DNA for the CDR3 is TGTGCCAGCAGGGGACAGCTCTCTGGAAACACCATATATTTT. The full variable domain, with the rest looked up from reference TRBV2 and TRBJ1-3, is EPEVTQTPSHQVTQMGQEVILRCVPISNHLYFYWYRQILGQKVEFLVSFYNNEISEKSEIFDDQFSVERPDGSNFTLKIRSTKLEDSAMYFCASRGQLSGNTIYFGEGSWLTVV.

About this clone: The junction differs from germline at one of its ends, possibly a read error. The J gene is TRBJ2-1, the V gene TRBV28; 8 bases line up with TRBD1. The CDR3 length is 15 residues. The germline V gene has CDR1 MDHEN and CDR2 SYDVKM. The CDR3 protein is CASRLQDRAYSEQFF. For the CDR3, the DNA is TGTGCCAGCAGACTCCAGGACAGGGCTTACAGTGAGCAGTTCTTC. Together with reference TRBV28 and TRBJ2-1, the CDR3 gives the full variable domain: DVKVTQSSRYLVKRTGEKVFLECVQDMDHENMFWYRQDPGLGLRLIYFSYDVKMKEKGDIPEGYSVSREKKERFSLILESASTNQTSMYLCASRLQDRAYSEQFFGPGTRLTVL.

This clone has more than one count but fewer than ten. The chain recombines TRBV4-3 with TRBJ2-7, with D hard to call. Trimming cost V 0 bases and J 2 bases, with 5 bases left between them. The CDR3 has 13 residues. Per the germline V gene, CDR1 is LGHNA and CDR2 is YSLEER. The CDR3 nucleotides are TGCGCCAGCAGCCAAGAACCGGCCTACGAGCAGTACTTC. Its translation is CASSQEPAYEQYF.

This chain joins TRBV29-1 and TRBJ2-5, with D unclear. CDR3 length: 12 amino acids. Trimming removed 3 bases from V and 6 bases from J, with 11 bases in between. Germline CDR1 SQVTM, CDR2 ANQGSEA. The CDR3 DNA sequence: TGCAGCGTTGATTTGGGCATCCAGACCCAGTACTTC. Translation gives CSVDLGIQTQYF.

The V and J genes are TRBV7-9 and TRBJ2-1, with 15 bases lining up with TRBD2. This CDR3 has 18 residues. Germline CDR1 is SEHNR and CDR2 is FQNEAQ (reference sequence). Losses at the gene ends were 5 bases for V and 0 bases for J; bases not matched to a gene: 5. CDR3: CASSLGLAGGSSYNEQFF. Written as DNA, the CDR3 is TGTGCCAGCAGCCTCGGACTAGCGGGAGGGAGCTCCTACAATGAGCAGTTCTTC.

The chain is built from TRBV7-2 and TRBJ2-3; 8 bases map to TRBD2. This CDR3 region has 17 residues. V lost 7 bases and J lost 7; bases outside the gene matches: 19. CDR1 is SGHTA and CDR2 is FQGNSA in the germline V gene. The CDR3 sequence is CASTERGGGAGVNTQYF. The DNA of the CDR3 is TGTGCCAGCACCGAAAGAGGAGGCGGAGCGGGAGTAAATACGCAGTATTTT.

The CDR3 spells CASSLTERNTEAFF. For the CDR3, the DNA is TGTGCCAGCAGCTTAACTGAGAGGAACACTGAAGCTTTCTTT. This sequence joins TRBV7-2 and TRBJ1-1; no clear D. CDR1 and CDR2 from the germline V gene are SGHTA and FQGNSA. Trimming pared 2 bases from V and 1 base from J, leaving 8 bases between. This CDR3 region has 14 residues. Together with reference TRBV7-2 and TRBJ1-1, the CDR3 gives the full variable domain: GAGVSQSPSNKVTEKGKDVELRCDPISGHTALYWYRQSLGQGLEFLIYFQGNSAPDKSGLPSDRFSAERTGGSVSTLTIQRTQQEDSAVYLCASSLTERNTEAFFGQGTRLTVV.

The V gene is TRBV19, the J gene TRBJ2-3, with D maybe TRBD2 (5 bases). The V end was cut by 3 bases, the J end by 0 bases, with 10 bases between. Germline V gives CDR1 LNHDA, CDR2 SQIVND (reference sequence). The CDR3 runs to 15 residues. CDR3 sequence: CASSMRAASTDTQYF. The CDR3 DNA reads as TGTGCCAGTAGTATGAGGGCGGCTAGCACAGATACGCAGTATTTT.

This clone has only a few counts. The chain carries TRBV9 and TRBJ2-7, with TRBD1 identical over 8 bases. The V and J ends lost 0 bases and 4 bases, in that order; junction bases with no gene match: 3. Looked up from germline, CDR1 is SGDLS and CDR2 is YYNGEE. This CDR3 is built from 14 residues. In DNA form, the CDR3 reads TGTGCCAGCAGCGTAGCTGGACAGGGTTACGAGCAGTACTTC. Translation: CASSVAGQGYEQYF.

J is TRBJ1-1 and V is TRBV19; TRBD1 matches 10 bases. This CDR3 comprises 15 residues. Germline V gene sequence: CDR1 LNHDA, CDR2 SQIVND (reference sequence). The trim removed 4 bases at V and 0 bases at J, leaving 2 bases unmatched. The CDR3 region is CASSRGTGVNTEAFF. The CDR3 coding sequence is TGTGCCAGTAGTAGGGGGACAGGGGTGAACACTGAAGCTTTCTTT.

The J gene is TRBJ2-3, the V gene TRBV5-1, with a possible D match to TRBD1 (5 bases). This CDR3 is 15 amino acids long. Trimming removed 1 base from V and 2 bases from J, with 11 bases in between. CDR1 is SGHRS and CDR2 is YFSETQ in the germline V gene. The CDR3 protein is CASSLSDRDTDTQYF. CDR3 nucleotide sequence: TGCGCCAGCAGCTTGAGCGACAGAGACACAGATACGCAGTATTTT.

CDR3 sequence reads: CASSLGDRGGTDTQYF. The DNA for the CDR3 is TGCGCCAGCAGCTTGGGTGACAGGGGTGGGACAGATACGCAGTATTTT. The V and J genes are TRBV5-1 and TRBJ2-3; 8 bases fit TRBD1. The CDR3 covers 16 residues. With V trimmed by 0 bases and J by 3 bases, 6 bases remained unmatched. Germline V gene sequence: CDR1 SGHRS, CDR2 YFSETQ.

This sequence joins TRBV9 and TRBJ2-2; 10 bases are shared with TRBD2. Looked up from germline, CDR1 is SGDLS and CDR2 is YYNGEE. The trim removed 1 base at V and 1 base at J, leaving 1 base unmatched. This CDR3 comprises 16 residues. The CDR3 is CASSVLAGGNTGELFF. The CDR3, as DNA: TGTGCCAGCAGCGTATTAGCGGGGGGGAACACCGGGGAGCTGTTTTTT.

The V call is TRBV6-2 or TRBV6-3, the J call TRBJ2-2; no reliable D call. Per the germline V gene, CDR1 is MNHEY and CDR2 is SVGEGT. Deletions cut 2 bases from V and 7 bases from J, with 20 bases between. CDR3 length: 17 residues. In nucleotides, the CDR3 is TGTGCCAGCAGTTACCTCCGAGAATTCCCAGGTAACGGGGAGCTGTTTTTT. Its protein product is CASSYLREFPGNGELFF.

The chain employs TRBV5-4 and TRBJ2-3; TRBD2 matches at 10 bases. The CDR3 is 16 amino acids. V lost 1 base and J lost 1; bases outside the gene matches: 3. Per germline, CDR1 SGHNT and CDR2 YYREEE (reference sequence). This chain's CDR3 is CASSLPSGGGTDTQYF. As DNA, the CDR3 is TGTGCCAGCAGCTTGCCTAGCGGGGGTGGCACAGATACGCAGTATTTT. The full variable domain, with the rest looked up from reference TRBV5-4 and TRBJ2-3, is ETGVTQSPTHLIKTRGQQVTLRCSSQSGHNTVSWYQQALGQGPQFIFQYYREEENGRGNFPPRFSGLQFPNYSSELNVNALELDDSALYLCASSLPSGGGTDTQYFGPGTRLTVL.

This clone was seen only once. The V call is TRBV9, the J call TRBJ2-1, with TRBD1 as a possible D gene (5 bases). Germline V gene lookup returns CDR1 SGDLS and CDR2 YYNGEE. CDR3 size: 17 residues. The germline V and J ends were trimmed by 2 bases and 8 bases, with 23 bases remaining between them. The CDR3 DNA follows: TGTGCCAGCAGCGTCGGGCCCTTTGACCTTTGGGGCGATGAGCAGTTCTTC. This codes for CASSVGPFDLWGDEQFF.

This chain connects TRBV11-2 to TRBJ1-5; 10 nucleotides agree with TRBD1. The V gene's germline CDR1 is SGHAT and CDR2 FQNNGV. V shed 5 bases and J 5 bases; nucleotides not matched to a gene: 9. The CDR3 length is 16 residues. This CDR3 reads CASSATDRGVHQPQHF. The CDR3 bases are TGTGCCAGCAGCGCTACGGACAGGGGGGTTCATCAGCCCCAGCATTTT. Supplemented by reference TRBV11-2 and TRBJ1-5, the full variable domain reads EAGVAQSPRYKIIEKRQSVAFWCNPISGHATLYWYQQILGQGPKLLIQFQNNGVVDDSQLPKDRFSAERLKGVDSTLKIQPAKLEDSAVYLCASSATDRGVHQPQHFGDGTRLSIL.

This clone appeared a single time. The V and J genes are TRBV2 and TRBJ2-2; 11 bases agree with TRBD1. There are 14 residues in the CDR3. Germline CDR1 is SNHLY and CDR2 is FYNNEI. The V and J ends lost 9 bases and 1 base, in that order; junction bases with no gene match: 1. The DNA for the CDR3 is TGTGCCAGGGGACAGGGGGGGAACACCGGGGAGCTGTTTTTT. Its translation: CARGQGGNTGELFF.

The genes are TRBV27 and TRBJ1-5, with D possibly TRBD1 on 5 matching bases. CDR1 is MNHEY, CDR2 SMNVEV, per germline (reference sequence). CDR3 length: 14 residues. V was cut by 3 bases and J by 7 bases, with 13 bases left in between. In nucleotides, the CDR3 is TGTGCCAGCAGTTTTCAAGGGGAGGACCAGCCCCAGCATTTT. Amino acid sequence: CASSFQGEDQPQHF.

The V and J genes are TRBV12-3 or TRBV12-4 and TRBJ1-2; D remains ambiguous. The CDR3 totals 12 residues. V lost 4 bases and J 3 bases, leaving 6 bases between the germline ends. CDR3 sequence reads: CASSSSDYGYTF. CDR3 in DNA: TGTGCCAGCAGTTCCTCGGACTATGGCTACACCTTC.

This chain links TRBV5-1 with TRBJ2-2; TRBD1 is a possible D gene (5 bases). The CDR3 sequence is 16 residues long. Trimming took 1 base from V and 2 from J, leaving 12 bases between them. Germline V gene data show CDR1 as SGHRS and CDR2 as YFSETQ. The CDR3 spells CASSLLLGENTGELFF. The CDR3 nucleotides read TGCGCCAGCAGCTTGCTCCTAGGGGAAAACACCGGGGAGCTGTTTTTT.

The chain is built from TRBV6-4 and TRBJ2-7; D uncertain. This CDR3 region has 17 residues. The germline gives CDR1 MRHNA, CDR2 SNTAGT. V was clipped by 0 bases and J by 2 bases, with 17 bases between them. CDR3 in amino acids: CASSDSRSRVATYEQYF. CDR3 nucleotides: TGTGCCAGCAGTGACTCGAGGTCTCGAGTTGCGACCTACGAGCAGTACTTC.

Only a few counts were recorded for this clone. The genes are TRBV19 and TRBJ1-1; D may be TRBD1 (5 bases). Per the germline V gene, CDR1 is LNHDA and CDR2 is SQIVND (reference sequence). V shed 2 bases and J shed 0 bases, with 10 bases lying between them. CDR3 size: 15 residues. The DNA of the CDR3 is TGTGCCAGTAGTATAAAGGGACTCATGAACACTGAAGCTTTCTTT. Translation gives CASSIKGLMNTEAFF.

The chain employs TRBV7-9 and TRBJ2-7, with 12 bases fitting TRBD2. The CDR3 is 14 amino acids. V trimming: 5 bases; J trimming: 7 bases; junction bases outside the gene matches: 6. Germline CDR1 SEHNR, CDR2 FQNEAQ (reference sequence). The CDR3 sequence is CASSQLAGGLEQYF. Written as DNA, the CDR3 is TGTGCCAGCAGCCAACTAGCGGGAGGACTTGAGCAGTACTTC.

Concerning this clone itself: Other nucleotide sequences in the sample specify the same CDR3. The chain recombines TRBV7-2 with TRBJ1-1, with 7 bases aligning to TRBD1. The CDR3 length is 14 residues. Germline CDR1 and CDR2: SGHTA and FQGNSA. V shed 5 bases, J shed 2 bases, and the junction held 5 bases outside the gene matches. The CDR3 DNA is TGTGCCAGCAGCACCCGACAGGGAAACACTGAAGCTTTCTTT. This encodes CASSTRQGNTEAFF.

The rearrangement joins TRBV28 to TRBJ1-2, with D uncertain. The CDR3 loop spans 13 amino acids. The germline gives CDR1 MDHEN, CDR2 SYDVKM. Trimming left V 1 base short and J 0 bases short, with 3 bases between. DNA of the CDR3: TGTGCCAGCAGTTTATCCACTAACTATGGCTACACCTTC. Translation gives CASSLSTNYGYTF.

In the case of this clone: The same CDR3 can be traced to other DNA sequences in this sample. The CDR3 loop reads CASSAGGPQETQYF. The CDR3 DNA sequence: TGCGCCAGCAGCGCGGGAGGGCCGCAAGAGACCCAGTACTTC. V gene TRBV10-1 combines with J gene TRBJ2-5, with 9 bases that match TRBD2. This CDR3 spans 14 amino acids. CDR1 WNHNN and CDR2 SYGVQD come from the germline V gene (reference sequence). V gave up 6 bases and J gave up 2 bases; unmatched junction bases: 4.

The rearrangement uses TRBV6-6 and TRBJ1-6, with TRBD1 identical over 7 bases. This CDR3 has 18 amino acids. Looked up from germline, CDR1 is MNHNY and CDR2 is SVGAGI (reference sequence). After removal of 5 bases from V and 0 bases from J, the junction contained 10 bases not matched to a gene. The CDR3 coding sequence is TGTGCCAGCAGTCCCCGGGACAGAAGAGACTCCTATAATTCACCCCTCCACTTT. Translation gives CASSPRDRRDSYNSPLHF.